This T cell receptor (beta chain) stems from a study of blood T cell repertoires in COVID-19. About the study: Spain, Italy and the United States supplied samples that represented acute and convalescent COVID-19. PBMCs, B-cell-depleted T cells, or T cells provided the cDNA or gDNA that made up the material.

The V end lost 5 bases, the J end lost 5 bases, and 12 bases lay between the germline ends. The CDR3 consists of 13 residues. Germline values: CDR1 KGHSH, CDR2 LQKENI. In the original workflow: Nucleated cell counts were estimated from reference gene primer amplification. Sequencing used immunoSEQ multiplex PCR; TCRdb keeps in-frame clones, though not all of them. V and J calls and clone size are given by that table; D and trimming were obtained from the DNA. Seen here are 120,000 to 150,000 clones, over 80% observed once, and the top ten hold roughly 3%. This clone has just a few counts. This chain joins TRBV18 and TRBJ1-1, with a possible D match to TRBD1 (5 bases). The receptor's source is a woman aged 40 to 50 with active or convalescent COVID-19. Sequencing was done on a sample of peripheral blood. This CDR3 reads CASSKIPGTEAFF. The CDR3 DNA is TGTGCCAGCTCAAAGATCCCAGGGACTGAAGCTTTCTTT.